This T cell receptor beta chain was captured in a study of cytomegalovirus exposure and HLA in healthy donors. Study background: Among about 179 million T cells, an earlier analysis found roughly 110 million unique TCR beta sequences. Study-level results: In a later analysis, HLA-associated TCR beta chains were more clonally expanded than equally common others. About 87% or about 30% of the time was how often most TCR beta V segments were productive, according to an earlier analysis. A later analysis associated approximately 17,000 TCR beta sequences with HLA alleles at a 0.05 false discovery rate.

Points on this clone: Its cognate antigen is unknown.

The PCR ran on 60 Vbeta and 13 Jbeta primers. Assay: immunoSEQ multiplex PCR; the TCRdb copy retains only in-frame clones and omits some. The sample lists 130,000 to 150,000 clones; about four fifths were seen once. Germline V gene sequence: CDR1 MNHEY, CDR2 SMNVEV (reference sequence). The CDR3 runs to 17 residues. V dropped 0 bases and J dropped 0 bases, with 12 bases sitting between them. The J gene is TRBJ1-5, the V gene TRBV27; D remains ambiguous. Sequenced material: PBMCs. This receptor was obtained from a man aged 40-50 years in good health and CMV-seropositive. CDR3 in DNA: TGTGCCAGCAGTTTATCGATGGGCACAGCTAGCAATCAGCCCCAGCATTTT. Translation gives CASSLSMGTASNQPQHF.